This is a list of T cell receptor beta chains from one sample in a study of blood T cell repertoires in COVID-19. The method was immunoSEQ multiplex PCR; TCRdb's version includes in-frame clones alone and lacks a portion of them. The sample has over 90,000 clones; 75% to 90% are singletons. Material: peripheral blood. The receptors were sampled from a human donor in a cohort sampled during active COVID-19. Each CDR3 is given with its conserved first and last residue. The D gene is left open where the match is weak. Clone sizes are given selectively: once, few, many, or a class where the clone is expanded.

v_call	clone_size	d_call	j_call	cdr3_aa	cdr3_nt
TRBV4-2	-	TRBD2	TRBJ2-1	CASSQEGAGENEQFF	TGTGCCAGCAGCCAAGAAGGGGCGGGGGAGAATGAGCAGTTCTTC
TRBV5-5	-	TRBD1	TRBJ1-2	CASSWQQGAANYGYTF	TGTGCCAGCAGCTGGCAACAGGGGGCGGCTAACTATGGCTACACCTTC
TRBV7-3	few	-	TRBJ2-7	CASSVTGPSYEQYF	TGTGCCAGCAGCGTTACGGGTCCCTCCTACGAGCAGTACTTC
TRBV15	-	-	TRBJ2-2	CATSKRGGPNTGELFF	TGTGCCACCAGCAAAAGGGGGGGTCCCAACACCGGGGAGCTGTTTTTT
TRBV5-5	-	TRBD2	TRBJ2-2	CASRPSRMGGGTGGELFF	TGTGCCAGCAGACCATCCCGCATGGGGGGGGGAACCGGCGGGGAGCTGTTTTTT
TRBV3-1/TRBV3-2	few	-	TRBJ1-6	CASSQDWGLSPLHF	TGTGCCAGCAGCCAAGATTGGGGCCTTTCACCCCTCCACTTT
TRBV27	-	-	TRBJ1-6	CASRPVARSPLHF	TGTGCCAGCAGGCCTGTAGCACGCTCACCCCTCCACTTT
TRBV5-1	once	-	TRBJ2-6	CASSPGHAGANVLTF	TGCGCCAGCAGCCCCGGACACGCTGGGGCCAACGTCCTGACTTTC
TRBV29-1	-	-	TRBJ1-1	CSHATVSDTEAFF	TGCAGCCATGCTACAGTATCAGACACTGAAGCTTTCTTT
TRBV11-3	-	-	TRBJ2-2	CASSITFPGRQENTGELFF	TGTGCCAGCAGCATCACCTTCCCTGGCCGGCAGGAGAACACCGGGGAGCTGTTTTTT
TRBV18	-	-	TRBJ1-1	CASSPPGRVNTEAFF	TGTGCCAGCTCACCCCCCGGCAGGGTGAACACTGAAGCTTTCTTT
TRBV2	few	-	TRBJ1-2	CASRIGTTYGYTF	TGTGCCAGCAGGATCGGGACAACATATGGCTACACCTTC
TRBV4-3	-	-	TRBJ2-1	CASSRQMPGEQFF	TGCGCCAGCAGCCGCCAGATGCCGGGGGAGCAGTTCTTC
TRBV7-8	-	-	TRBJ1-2	CASSLGHSGYGYTF	TGTGCCAGCAGCTTAGGACACTCAGGCTATGGCTACACCTTC
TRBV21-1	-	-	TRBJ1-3	CASTKTGFAKVYSGNTIYF	TGTGCCAGCACAAAAACAGGGTTTGCTAAAGTATACTCTGGAAACACCATATATTTT
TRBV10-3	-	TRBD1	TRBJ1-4	CAISEPGQGGEKLFF	TGTGCCATCAGTGAACCGGGACAGGGAGGAGAAAAACTGTTTTTT
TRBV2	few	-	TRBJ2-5	CASLEGTSQVGTQYF	TGTGCCAGCCTGGAGGGGACCTCTCAGGTCGGGACCCAGTACTTC
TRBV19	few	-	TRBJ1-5	CASQTSRDRNQPQHF	TGTGCCAGTCAAACCTCGAGGGATCGCAATCAGCCCCAGCATTTT
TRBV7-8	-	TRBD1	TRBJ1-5	CASSPSGTVDQPQHF	TGTGCCAGCAGCCCATCAGGGACAGTGGATCAGCCCCAGCATTTT
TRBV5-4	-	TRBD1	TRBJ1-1	CASSRGKGAGGTEAFF	TGTGCCAGCAGCCGGGGGAAGGGTGCAGGGGGCACTGAAGCTTTCTTT
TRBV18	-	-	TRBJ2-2	CASSLAGNLATGELFF	TGTGCCAGCTCACTCGCGGGCAACTTGGCTACCGGGGAGCTGTTTTTT
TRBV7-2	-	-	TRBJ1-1	CASSLAAQGNTEAFF	TGTGCCAGCAGCTTAGCAGCACAGGGAAACACTGAAGCTTTCTTT
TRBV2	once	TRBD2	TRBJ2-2	CASSGGASSTGELFF	TGTGCCAGCAGCGGGGGGGCTTCTAGCACCGGGGAGCTGTTTTTT
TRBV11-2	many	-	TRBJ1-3	CASSSFGNGNTIYF	TGTGCCAGCAGCTCCTTCGGTAATGGAAACACCATATATTTT
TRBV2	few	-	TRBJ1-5	CASSAGVPNQPQHF	TGTGCCAGCAGCGCCGGGGTTCCCAATCAGCCCCAGCATTTT
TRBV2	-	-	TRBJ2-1	CASTQGGGLAHNEQFF	TGTGCCAGCACCCAAGGGGGGGGCCTCGCCCACAATGAGCAGTTCTTC
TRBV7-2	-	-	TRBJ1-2	CASSLEGEKYGYTF	TGTGCCAGCAGCTTAGAGGGGGAGAAGTATGGCTACACCTTC
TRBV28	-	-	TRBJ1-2	CASSSPQGSVINYGYTF	TGTGCCAGCAGTTCGCCCCAGGGGAGCGTGATAAACTATGGCTACACCTTC
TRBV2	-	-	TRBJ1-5	CASSEDVAGPQHF	TGTGCCAGCAGTGAAGACGTGGCGGGGCCCCAGCATTTT
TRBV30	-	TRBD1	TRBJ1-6	CAVDRGPNSPLHF	TGTGCGGTGGACAGGGGGCCTAATTCACCCCTCCACTTT
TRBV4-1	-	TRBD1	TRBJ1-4	CASSQDQALGQGMRAF	TGCGCCAGCAGCCAAGATCAAGCTCTGGGACAGGGTATGAGGGCTTTT